This is a list of T cell receptor beta chains from one sample in a study of response to subunit inactivated influenza vaccine. TCRdb reprocessed the RT-PCR reads via MiXCR and lists one record per CDR3 protein. The sample holds about 570,000 distinct CDR3 sequences, around 11% seen once. These records were also assigned to another study, of T cells expressing NK-cell markers.

Specimen: PBMCs from blood, collected on the day of vaccination. Source of these receptors: a man aged 50-60 years who received an inactivated influenza vaccine. Each CDR3 is given with its conserved first and last residue. The order of the fields is clone size, V gene, D gene, J gene, CDR3 DNA, CDR3 protein. A D gene is named only where the DNA matches it firmly. Where a row states a size, it is once, few, many or the class of an expanded clone; other rows omit it.

clone_size: NA
v_call: TRBV5-1
d_call: NA
j_call: TRBJ1-2
cdr3_nt: TGCGCCAGCAGCTTCGGGACAATGAACTATGGCTACACCTTC
cdr3_aa: CASSFGTMNYGYTF

clone_size: many
v_call: TRBV20-1
d_call: NA
j_call: TRBJ2-5
cdr3_nt: TGCAGTGCTAGTGGCAGACAAGAGACCCAGTACTTC
cdr3_aa: CSASGRQETQYF

clone_size: few
v_call: TRBV28
d_call: TRBD1
j_call: TRBJ1-1
cdr3_nt: TGTGCCAGCAAGGACAGGGAAGGCACTGAAGCTTTCTTT
cdr3_aa: CASKDREGTEAFF

clone_size: NA
v_call: TRBV4-2
d_call: TRBD2
j_call: TRBJ2-1
cdr3_nt: TGTGCCAGCAGCCCCGATTACGGCGGGGGAGAGCAGTTCTTC
cdr3_aa: CASSPDYGGGEQFF

clone_size: many
v_call: TRBV28
d_call: NA
j_call: TRBJ1-2
cdr3_nt: TGTGCCAGCAGTCTTTTTACCCCAGGGTCCTATGGCTACACCTTC
cdr3_aa: CASSLFTPGSYGYTF

clone_size: NA
v_call: TRBV20-1
d_call: NA
j_call: TRBJ2-6
cdr3_nt: TGCAGTGCTAGATCTATCTCTGGGGCCAACGTCCTGACTTTC
cdr3_aa: CSARSISGANVLTF

clone_size: few
v_call: TRBV12-3/TRBV12-4
d_call: NA
j_call: TRBJ1-2
cdr3_nt: TGTGCCAGCAGTTTATATTGGTCTGGGGGCGATGGCTACACCTTC
cdr3_aa: CASSLYWSGGDGYTF

clone_size: NA
v_call: TRBV10-3
d_call: TRBD1
j_call: TRBJ2-7
cdr3_nt: TGTGCCATCAGCGGAGACAGGGAAGGCTACGAGCAGTACTTC
cdr3_aa: CAISGDREGYEQYF

clone_size: many
v_call: TRBV6-6
d_call: NA
j_call: TRBJ1-4
cdr3_nt: TGTGCCAGCAGTTACCATCGCGATGAAAAACTGTTTTTT
cdr3_aa: CASSYHRDEKLFF

clone_size: NA
v_call: TRBV6-2/TRBV6-3
d_call: TRBD2
j_call: TRBJ2-1
cdr3_nt: TGTGCCAGCAGGCCGGGGGGGTACAATGAGCAGTTCTTC
cdr3_aa: CASRPGGYNEQFF

clone_size: many
v_call: TRBV6-2/TRBV6-3
d_call: NA
j_call: TRBJ2-1
cdr3_nt: TGTGCCAGCAGTTACTCGATCGGCAGACCCGAGCAGTTCTTC
cdr3_aa: CASSYSIGRPEQFF

clone_size: NA
v_call: TRBV6-1
d_call: NA
j_call: TRBJ1-6
cdr3_nt: TGTGCCAGCAGGCCGACAGACCAGAATTCACCCCTCCACTTT
cdr3_aa: CASRPTDQNSPLHF

clone_size: NA
v_call: TRBV11-2
d_call: NA
j_call: TRBJ2-2
cdr3_nt: TGTGCCAGCAGCTCAATCCGGACAAGCCGCGGGGAGCTGTTTTTT
cdr3_aa: CASSSIRTSRGELFF

clone_size: NA
v_call: TRBV4-3
d_call: TRBD1
j_call: TRBJ1-1
cdr3_nt: TGCGCCAGCAGCCACGAAGAGACAGGGATGAACACTGAAGCTTTCTTT
cdr3_aa: CASSHEETGMNTEAFF

clone_size: few
v_call: TRBV30
d_call: NA
j_call: TRBJ1-1
cdr3_nt: TGTGCCTGGAGTGCCGGACCGAACACTGAAGCTTTCTTT
cdr3_aa: CAWSAGPNTEAFF

clone_size: NA
v_call: TRBV11-2
d_call: NA
j_call: TRBJ2-5
cdr3_nt: TGTGCCAGCAGCCAGGCGATGGGGGAGACCCAGTACTTC
cdr3_aa: CASSQAMGETQYF

clone_size: NA
v_call: TRBV29-1
d_call: NA
j_call: TRBJ1-3
cdr3_nt: TGCAGCGTTGATGTCGGGGGTGCTGGGAACACCATATATTTT
cdr3_aa: CSVDVGGAGNTIYF

clone_size: few
v_call: TRBV19
d_call: NA
j_call: TRBJ2-3
cdr3_nt: TGTGCCAGTAGTATAGAGGGACGTACAGATACGCAGTATTTT
cdr3_aa: CASSIEGRTDTQYF

clone_size: few
v_call: TRBV18
d_call: NA
j_call: TRBJ1-5
cdr3_nt: TGTGCCAGCTCACAACAGGGTGAAGGTCAGCCCCAGCATTTT
cdr3_aa: CASSQQGEGQPQHF

clone_size: many
v_call: TRBV3-1
d_call: NA
j_call: TRBJ2-3
cdr3_nt: TGTGCCAGCAGCCCCGTGAGGGGGACACCTAGCACAGATACGCAGTATTTT
cdr3_aa: CASSPVRGTPSTDTQYF

clone_size: many
v_call: TRBV5-1
d_call: NA
j_call: TRBJ2-1
cdr3_nt: TGCGCCAGCACCCTTCAGGGCCTCTCCTACAATGAGCAGTTCTTC
cdr3_aa: CASTLQGLSYNEQFF

clone_size: many
v_call: TRBV20-1
d_call: NA
j_call: TRBJ1-2
cdr3_nt: TGCAGTGCTAGGGAACAGACTAACTATGGCTACACCTTC
cdr3_aa: CSAREQTNYGYTF

clone_size: NA
v_call: TRBV6-1
d_call: NA
j_call: TRBJ1-5
cdr3_nt: TGTGCCAGCAAGGAGCGGGGATATAGCAATCAGCCCCAGCATTTT
cdr3_aa: CASKERGYSNQPQHF

clone_size: NA
v_call: TRBV29-1
d_call: TRBD1
j_call: TRBJ2-1
cdr3_nt: TGCAGCGTTGATAAGGACAGGGGTATCAAGCAGTTCTTC
cdr3_aa: CSVDKDRGIKQFF

clone_size: NA
v_call: TRBV19
d_call: NA
j_call: TRBJ2-1
cdr3_nt: TGTGCCAGTACGAGGGGGAGGGGATACAATGAGCAGTTCTTC
cdr3_aa: CASTRGRGYNEQFF

clone_size: NA
v_call: TRBV7-2
d_call: NA
j_call: TRBJ2-3
cdr3_nt: TGTGCCAGCAGCAAGGGACGGTCTAGCACAGATACGCAGTATTTT
cdr3_aa: CASSKGRSSTDTQYF

clone_size: few
v_call: TRBV12-3/TRBV12-4
d_call: NA
j_call: TRBJ2-2
cdr3_nt: TGTGCCAGCCAAACCCACGGTTGGAACGGGGAGCTGTTTTTT
cdr3_aa: CASQTHGWNGELFF